This T cell receptor (beta chain) was found in a study of response to subunit inactivated influenza vaccine. TCRdb passed the RT-PCR reads through MiXCR, listing each CDR3 protein once. The table includes roughly 790,000 distinct CDR3 sequences, less than 25% detected once. This clonotype was counted many times. The antigen is undetermined. The study, taken as a whole, reports: A suggestion made by the authors is that each seasonal influenza vaccination recruits few new T cells.

CDR1 is SGHRS, CDR2 YFSETQ, per germline. The CDR3 is 13 amino acids. J lost 3 bases, V lost 7 bases, and 7 bases had no gene match. This specimen consisted of PBMCs from blood, obtained around 5 days after vaccination. The chain links TRBV5-1 to TRBJ2-7, with 7 bases aligning to TRBD1. The clonotype was recovered from a man between 50 and 59 years old who received an inactivated influenza vaccine. CDR3 amino acids: CASRRTGVYEQYF. For the CDR3, the DNA is TGCGCCAGCCGACGGACAGGCGTCTACGAGCAGTACTTC.